This T cell receptor beta chain is drawn from a study of identical twins. The donors were all healthy and Caucasian. TCRdb recomputed calls from the 5' RACE reads with MiXCR, one row per CDR3 protein. The data show 750,000 to 950,000 distinct CDR3 sequences, about 12% seen once. This clonotype was found many times. Antigen specificity is unknown. General study findings and limits: The abundant beta clonotypes from cord blood had fewer insertions, and memory repertoires had none of this.

In addition, the sample was reused for a study of yellow fever vaccine responses in identical twins.

Sequencing was done on a sample of PBMCs. The source is a woman younger than 35 in good health.

The CDR3 here is CASSDPTGAYGSNQPQHF. The CDR3 DNA reads TGTGCCAGCAGTGACCCGACAGGGGCGTACGGTAGCAATCAGCCCCAGCATTTT. The chain is built from TRBV12-3 or TRBV12-4 and TRBJ1-5; TRBD1 agrees at 8 bases. This CDR3 comprises 18 residues. The V and J ends lost 5 bases and 0 bases, in that order; junction bases with no gene match: 12.